The rows below give T cell receptor beta chains drawn from one sample of a study of T cells after yellow fever vaccination. TCRdb reprocessed the 5' RACE reads via MiXCR and lists one record per CDR3 protein. Among some 260,000 distinct CDR3 sequences listed, roughly 5.2% were seen once. Here the sequenced sample was CD4+ T cells sorted from PBMCs, taken on the day of the yellow fever booster vaccination. The receptors here all came from a man aged 18 to 30 who received the YFV17D yellow fever vaccine. CDR3s include the opening cysteine and the closing phenylalanine or tryptophan. The order of the fields is J gene, V gene, clone size, D gene, CDR3 protein, CDR3 DNA. D genes are given only for firm matches. Size values are once, few and many counts, or a class for expanded clones, and some rows have none.

J gene: TRBJ1-3
V gene: TRBV10-3
clone size: few
D gene: TRBD1
CDR3 protein: CAIRGTGGLDSGNTIYF
CDR3 DNA: TGTGCCATCAGGGGGACAGGGGGATTGGACTCTGGAAACACCATATATTTT

J gene: TRBJ1-1
V gene: TRBV5-1
clone size: many
D gene: NA
CDR3 protein: CASRNQENTEAFF
CDR3 DNA: TGCGCCAGCAGGAACCAGGAGAACACTGAAGCTTTCTTT

J gene: TRBJ1-4
V gene: TRBV18
clone size: few
D gene: TRBD1
CDR3 protein: CASSGQATNEKLFF
CDR3 DNA: TGTGCCAGCTCAGGACAGGCAACTAATGAAAAACTGTTTTTT

J gene: TRBJ2-7
V gene: TRBV12-3/TRBV12-4
clone size: many
D gene: NA
CDR3 protein: CASSSRGEQYF
CDR3 DNA: TGTGCCAGCAGTTCCCGGGGAGAGCAGTACTTC

J gene: TRBJ2-3
V gene: TRBV11-2
clone size: many
D gene: NA
CDR3 protein: CASRIAGTDTQYF
CDR3 DNA: TGTGCCAGCAGGATAGCGGGCACAGATACGCAGTATTTT

J gene: TRBJ1-2
V gene: TRBV28
clone size: NA
D gene: NA
CDR3 protein: CASSGPVSNYGYTF
CDR3 DNA: TGTGCCAGCTCAGGACCAGTCTCAAACTATGGCTACACCTTC

J gene: TRBJ2-3
V gene: TRBV20-1
clone size: many
D gene: TRBD2
CDR3 protein: CSARQTSGPGDTQYF
CDR3 DNA: TGCAGTGCTCGCCAAACTAGCGGGCCCGGGGATACGCAGTATTTT

J gene: TRBJ2-7
V gene: TRBV5-1
clone size: many
D gene: TRBD1
CDR3 protein: CASSFQDRIEQYF
CDR3 DNA: TGCGCCAGCAGCTTCCAGGACAGGATAGAGCAGTACTTC

J gene: TRBJ2-2
V gene: TRBV5-1
clone size: many
D gene: TRBD1
CDR3 protein: CASSRRGSANTGELFF
CDR3 DNA: TGCGCCAGCAGCCGCAGGGGGAGCGCGAACACCGGGGAGCTGTTTTTT

J gene: TRBJ2-4
V gene: TRBV7-2
clone size: many
D gene: NA
CDR3 protein: CASSLNGGAAKNIQYF
CDR3 DNA: TGTGCCAGCAGCTTAAATGGGGGGGCTGCCAAAAACATTCAGTACTTC

J gene: TRBJ1-3
V gene: TRBV11-2
clone size: NA
D gene: NA
CDR3 protein: CASSLAGQNTIYF
CDR3 DNA: TGTGCCAGCAGCTTAGCAGGGCAAAACACCATATATTTT

J gene: TRBJ2-1
V gene: TRBV20-1
clone size: many
D gene: TRBD2
CDR3 protein: CSARDLEIAGGPNEQFF
CDR3 DNA: TGCAGTGCTAGAGATCTCGAAATAGCGGGGGGGCCTAATGAGCAGTTCTTC

J gene: TRBJ2-3
V gene: TRBV5-1
clone size: NA
D gene: TRBD1
CDR3 protein: CASSQSPGGSADTQYF
CDR3 DNA: TGCGCCAGCAGCCAAAGCCCAGGGGGTTCTGCGGATACGCAGTATTTT

J gene: TRBJ2-3
V gene: TRBV20-1
clone size: few
D gene: NA
CDR3 protein: CSARDPEGFRTDTQYF
CDR3 DNA: TGCAGTGCTAGAGATCCCGAGGGGTTCCGGACAGATACGCAGTATTTT

J gene: TRBJ2-3
V gene: TRBV20-1
clone size: NA
D gene: TRBD2
CDR3 protein: CSARQGLGTDTQYF
CDR3 DNA: TGCAGTGCGAGGCAGGGACTAGGCACAGATACGCAGTATTTT

J gene: TRBJ2-2
V gene: TRBV7-2
clone size: many
D gene: NA
CDR3 protein: CASSLDSSVTGELFF
CDR3 DNA: TGTGCCAGCAGCTTAGATAGCTCGGTCACCGGGGAGCTGTTTTTT

J gene: TRBJ1-1
V gene: TRBV7-8
clone size: many
D gene: NA
CDR3 protein: CASSSPRGLEAFF
CDR3 DNA: TGTGCCAGCAGCTCCCCCCGAGGGCTTGAAGCTTTCTTT

J gene: TRBJ2-5
V gene: TRBV5-1
clone size: few
D gene: NA
CDR3 protein: CASSPPGDTETQYF
CDR3 DNA: TGCGCCAGCAGCCCTCCCGGGGACACAGAGACCCAGTACTTC

J gene: TRBJ1-5
V gene: TRBV5-6
clone size: few
D gene: TRBD1
CDR3 protein: CASSLGRGRHQPQHF
CDR3 DNA: TGTGCCAGCAGCTTGGGCAGGGGGCGGCATCAGCCCCAGCATTTT

J gene: TRBJ2-6
V gene: TRBV4-3
clone size: many
D gene: NA
CDR3 protein: CASSLAGTWVLTF
CDR3 DNA: TGCGCCAGCAGCTTGGCAGGGACGTGGGTCCTGACTTTC

J gene: TRBJ2-2
V gene: TRBV30
clone size: few
D gene: NA
CDR3 protein: CAWTPPGDLSGELFF
CDR3 DNA: TGTGCCTGGACCCCCCCCGGGGACCTCTCCGGGGAGCTGTTTTTT

J gene: TRBJ1-5
V gene: TRBV7-6
clone size: many
D gene: NA
CDR3 protein: CASSRTLGRGNLNQPQHF
CDR3 DNA: TGTGCCAGCAGCCGAACTCTAGGCCGGGGAAACCTCAATCAGCCCCAGCATTTT

J gene: TRBJ2-1
V gene: TRBV3-1
clone size: few
D gene: NA
CDR3 protein: CASSQDQGILDEQFF
CDR3 DNA: TGTGCCAGCAGCCAAGATCAGGGGATCTTAGATGAGCAGTTCTTC

J gene: TRBJ1-2
V gene: TRBV3-1
clone size: NA
D gene: NA
CDR3 protein: CASSQEDSHNYGYTF
CDR3 DNA: TGTGCCAGCAGCCAAGAGGATTCACATAACTATGGCTACACCTTC

J gene: TRBJ2-3
V gene: TRBV4-1
clone size: few
D gene: TRBD2
CDR3 protein: CASSQDEPSGGSSTDTQYF
CDR3 DNA: TGCGCCAGCAGCCAGGACGAGCCTAGCGGGGGATCTAGCACAGATACGCAGTATTTT